These 22 T cell receptor beta chains were sequenced from one sample in a study of a mutant IDH1 vaccine in newly diagnosed glioma. Libraries were prepared by immunoSEQ multiplex PCR; TCRdb keeps only in-frame clonotypes and omits some of them. The table has around 50,000 clones, 86% seen once. Time point specified: baseline, week 1 (first vaccination visit). Documented treatment: pre-vaccination baseline after standard-of-care therapy. Sequencing used PBMCs, obtained from a glioma patient treated with radiotherapy, temozolomide or both. The receptor source for this set is a man aged 35-49 years with glioma.

V is TRBV7-9 and J is TRBJ2-5; tentatively, D is TRBD2 (6 bases). The ends were cut back, 0 bases at V and 4 bases at J, with 9 bases in the middle. Germline CDR1 is SEHNR and CDR2 is FQNEAQ (reference sequence). CDR3 length equals 14 residues. CDR3 DNA sequence: TGTGCCAGCAGCTTAGCTCTGGGGGGAGAGACCCAGTACTTC. Protein: CASSLALGGETQYF.

Comment on this clone: Other DNA sequences of this sample code for an identical CDR3. J is TRBJ2-3 and V is TRBV18; no definite D call. The CDR3 is 11 amino acids. Germline CDR1 KGHSH, CDR2 LQKENI. V shed 3 bases and J shed 6 bases, with 4 bases lying between them. The CDR3 nucleotides read TGTGCCAGCTCACCTCTTGATACGCAGTATTTT. It codes for CASSPLDTQYF.

This sequence joins TRBV14 and TRBJ1-2; D remains ambiguous. Germline V CDR1 and CDR2: SGHDN, FVKESK. Trimming took off 0 bases at V and 4 bases at J, with 9 bases between the two ends. This CDR3 is built from 14 residues. The DNA for the CDR3 is TGTGCCAGCAGCCAAGAATGGGGAGTCTATGGCTACACCTTC. Translation gives CASSQEWGVYGYTF.

This clone came up a few times. This sequence joins TRBV27 and TRBJ2-5; 9 bases map to TRBD1. V gave up 7 bases and J gave up 2 bases; unmatched junction bases: 8. This CDR3 has 15 residues. The germline CDR1 and CDR2 sequences are MNHEY and SMNVEV (reference sequence). CDR3 nucleotide sequence: TGTGCCAGCAAACGGGACAGGGATGTACAAGAGACCCAGTACTTC. It specifies CASKRDRDVQETQYF.

This clone was seen only once. V is TRBV19 and J is TRBJ2-1, with 10 bases aligning to TRBD1. V gave up 4 bases and J gave up 5 bases; unmatched junction bases: 8. CDR3 length: 16 amino acids. Germline V gene sequence: CDR1 LNHDA, CDR2 SQIVND (reference sequence). The CDR3 sequence: CASSTRDRGPDNEQFF. DNA of the CDR3: TGTGCCAGTAGTACGCGGGACAGGGGTCCTGACAATGAGCAGTTCTTC.

This clone was recorded a few times. Written as DNA, the CDR3 is TGTGCCAGCTCACCAGACTTTAGGAACACTGAAGCTTTCTTT. Protein: CASSPDFRNTEAFF. The V and J genes are TRBV18 and TRBJ1-1; D is uncertain. Germline CDR1 and CDR2: KGHSH and LQKENI. Trimming took off 2 bases at V and 1 base at J, with 8 bases between the two ends. The CDR3 covers 14 residues.

V is TRBV13 and J is TRBJ2-5; D remains unclear. Looked up from germline, CDR1 is PRHDT and CDR2 is FYEKMQ (reference sequence). V was cut by 3 bases and J by 5 bases, with 7 bases left in between. CDR3 size: 12 residues. The CDR3 sequence is CASSLVRETQYF. The CDR3 bases are TGTGCCAGCAGCTTGGTACGGGAGACCCAGTACTTC.

The chain links TRBV4-2 to TRBJ2-7; the match to TRBD2 covers 11 bases. Germline lookup yields CDR1 LGHNA and CDR2 YNFKEQ. This CDR3 is built from 15 residues. V shed 4 bases, J shed 5 bases, and the junction held 7 bases outside the gene matches. This CDR3 is CASSLVAGGSNEQYF. CDR3 nucleotide sequence: TGTGCCAGCAGCCTCGTAGCGGGAGGGTCAAACGAGCAGTACTTC.

The chain uses TRBV27 and TRBJ1-1, with 8 bases identical to TRBD1. CDR1 is MNHEY, CDR2 SMNVEV, per germline (reference sequence). The CDR3 extends over 16 amino acids. The junction had 13 bases not matched to a gene; V was cut back by 6 bases and J by 4 bases. As DNA, the CDR3 is TGTGCCAGCAGCTCTACTCCCCGGACAGGGACCACTGAAGCTTTCTTT. It yields the protein CASSSTPRTGTTEAFF.

This clone was picked up a small number of times. The chain joins TRBV29-1 to TRBJ2-2; 9 bases fit TRBD1. This CDR3 has 14 residues. Germline V gene lookup returns CDR1 SQVTM and CDR2 ANQGSEA. Unmatched junction bases numbered 10, after V lost 7 bases and J lost 7 bases. Here the CDR3 reads CSASPDRGGGELFF. The CDR3 DNA reads TGCAGCGCGTCCCCGGACAGGGGCGGCGGGGAGCTGTTTTTT.

This chain links TRBV27 with TRBJ2-7; 7 bases agree with TRBD2. The trim removed 7 bases at V and 0 bases at J, leaving 6 bases unmatched. The CDR3 loop spans 14 amino acids. The germline V gene has CDR1 MNHEY and CDR2 SMNVEV (reference sequence). CDR3 sequence (DNA): TGTGCCAGCACCCCTCTAGCGGCCTCCTACGAGCAGTACTTC. It translates to CASTPLAASYEQYF.

V gene TRBV9 combines with J gene TRBJ1-3; tentatively, D is TRBD1 (5 bases). Germline CDR1 SGDLS, CDR2 YYNGEE. This CDR3 is built from 16 residues. Trimming left V 3 bases short and J 0 bases short, with 13 bases between. CDR3 in DNA: TGTGCCAGCAGCGGGGGCGGCCTTATCTCTGGAAACACCATATATTTT. This translates into CASSGGGLISGNTIYF.

J is TRBJ1-5 and V is TRBV6-5; D is undetermined. This CDR3 spans 13 amino acids. Trimming took 2 bases from V and 6 from J, leaving 8 bases between them. Germline CDR1 is MNHEY and CDR2 is SVGAGI. The DNA of the CDR3 is TGTGCCAGCAGTTACAATCCGGGTCAGCCCCAGCATTTT. Protein: CASSYNPGQPQHF.

Only one count was recorded for this clone. The J gene is TRBJ1-4, the V gene TRBV6-5; a weak D match, TRBD1 (5 bases). Germline V gene sequence: CDR1 MNHEY, CDR2 SVGAGI. Trimming pared 3 bases from V and 8 bases from J, leaving 16 bases between. The CDR3 is 15 amino acids. The chain's CDR3 is CASSYGAVAGEKLFF. The CDR3 DNA reads TGTGCCAGCAGTTATGGGGCCGTGGCCGGCGAAAAACTGTTTTTT.

The chain links TRBV27 to TRBJ2-7; a weak D match, TRBD2 (6 bases). Germline V CDR1 and CDR2: MNHEY, SMNVEV (reference sequence). The CDR3 contains 14 residues. Trimming left V 6 bases short and J 0 bases short, with 12 bases between. The CDR3 bases are TGTGCCAGCAGCCTAGCGACAAACTCCTACGAGCAGTACTTC. Amino acid sequence: CASSLATNSYEQYF.

The J gene is TRBJ1-2, the V gene TRBV11-2; tentatively, D is TRBD1 (5 bases). Between the trimmed V and J ends, which lost 3 bases and 8 bases, there was a span of 13 bases. The germline CDR1 and CDR2 sequences are SGHAT and FQNNGV. This CDR3 has 13 residues. Here the CDR3 DNA reads TGTGCCAGCAGCTTGGGGGGGGTCGGGGGCTACACCTTC. It encodes CASSLGGVGGYTF.

The J gene is TRBJ2-3, the V gene TRBV5-1; D may match TRBD1 or TRBD2 (5 bases each). This CDR3 comprises 15 residues. Germline V gene data show CDR1 as SGHRS and CDR2 as YFSETQ. V lost 1 base to trimming and J lost 4 bases, with 13 bases between them. The CDR3 loop reads CASSLSRDGADTQYF. As DNA, the CDR3 is TGCGCCAGCAGCTTGTCCCGGGACGGCGCAGATACGCAGTATTTT.

The V call is TRBV4-1, the J call TRBJ2-7; 8 bases are a match to TRBD2. V lost 3 bases and J lost 3; bases outside the gene matches: 10. This CDR3 comprises 16 residues. CDR1 MGHRA and CDR2 YSYEKL come from the germline V gene. The DNA of the CDR3 is TGCGCCAGCAGCCAGGCGGTAGCGGGATCTAACTACGAGCAGTACTTC. Its translation: CASSQAVAGSNYEQYF.

This clone was recorded a few times. The J gene is TRBJ2-7, the V gene TRBV7-9; 9 positions agree with TRBD1. Germline CDR1 reads SEHNR; CDR2 reads FQNEAQ (reference sequence). The length of the CDR3 is 12 residues. J lost 4 bases, V lost 8 bases, and 3 bases had no gene match. The DNA for the CDR3 is TGTGCCAGCGGACAGGGGCTTTACGAGCAGTACTTC. This encodes CASGQGLYEQYF. Full variable domain (missing parts from reference TRBV7-9 and TRBJ2-7): DTGVSQNPRHKITKRGQNVTFRCDPISEHNRLYWYRQTLGQGPEFLTYFQNEAQLEKSRLLSDRFSAERPKGSFSTLEIQRTEQGDSAMYLCASGQGLYEQYFGPGTRLTVT.

The chain recombines TRBV7-2 with TRBJ2-1; possibly TRBD2 for D (5 bases). CDR3 size: 15 residues. Germline V gives CDR1 SGHTA, CDR2 FQGNSA. Between the trimmed V and J ends, which lost 5 bases and 2 bases, there was a span of 13 bases. This CDR3 is CASSLFSGTYNEQFF. The CDR3 DNA reads TGTGCCAGCAGCCTATTTTCGGGGACCTACAATGAGCAGTTCTTC.

Written as DNA, the CDR3 is TGTGCCAGCTCACCACGGGCAGGAGTAACGAACACTGAAGCTTTCTTT. Protein product: CASSPRAGVTNTEAFF. This chain links TRBV18 with TRBJ1-1; no reliable D call. The CDR3 has 16 amino acids. Germline V gene sequence: CDR1 KGHSH, CDR2 LQKENI. Trimming pared 1 base from V and 1 base from J, leaving 13 bases between.

The chain couples TRBV6-1 to TRBJ1-1; 7 bases map to TRBD1. J gave up 5 bases and V 4 bases, and 4 bases lay outside the gene matches. Germline V gene data show CDR1 as MNHNS and CDR2 as SASEGT. The CDR3 covers 13 residues. The CDR3 nucleotides read TGTGCCAGCAGTGCGAACAGGGGAACTGAAGCTTTCTTT. This gives the protein CASSANRGTEAFF.